Included here is one T cell receptor beta chain sequence, with context. Its antigen is not known. Trimming removed 4 bases from V and 10 bases from J; junction bases left unmatched: 15. CDR3 length: 16 amino acids. Germline V gene sequence: CDR1 MRHNA, CDR2 SNTAGT. This entry comes from a study of cytomegalovirus exposure and HLA in healthy donors. Study context: A preliminary data release comprised roughly 80 million unique TCRs obtained from HLA-typed donors.

Findings and limits, study-wide: Relative to equally common others, HLA-associated TCR beta chains showed greater clonal expansion in a later analysis. A later analysis found TCR association rates differed by HLA locus, highest for DRB1 and lowest for HLA-C.

The PCR was carried out with 60 Vbeta primers and 13 Jbeta primers. The table came from immunoSEQ multiplex PCR; TCRdb's copy has only in-frame clones and leaves some out. The sample includes roughly 160,000 clones, 65% to 80% of them seen just once. What was sequenced was PBMCs. The rearrangement links TRBV6-4 to TRBJ2-1; TRBD2 agrees at 8 bases. The clonotype originates from a woman in her forties or fifties in good health and CMV-seropositive. The CDR3 is CASSARGAGGHREQFF. CDR3 DNA: TGTGCCAGCAGTGCCCGGGGGGCGGGAGGCCATAGAGAGCAGTTCTTC.